Below are 17 T cell receptor beta chains sequenced from a single sample in a study of vaccination effects on CD4 cells after COVID-19 (dated by TCRdb to 2022 to 2024). These receptors have no identified antigens. To identify antigen-specific CD4+ T cell clonotypes by their expansion, the ViraFEST assay first stimulated PBMC with viral peptide pools and then applied TCR sequencing. After approximately 11 days of culture, CD4+ T cells were isolated with the EasySep CD4+ T cell isolation kit. Receptor amplification or capture employed the immunoSEQ multiplex PCR assay. TCRdb stores this immuneACCESS table with in-frame sequences only. Part of the clones is absent; in the studies checked, under half of the shortfall reflects unresolved V genes, and no reason is known for the rest. The sample records tens of thousands of clones, around 75% of which are singletons. The biggest ten clones account for roughly 2.2% of the sample.

The sequencing used CD4+ T cells from PBMCs cultured with HCoV-229E spike peptides, collected before COVID-19 vaccination. This specimen's cell subset or site label, interpreted: HCoV-229E spike overlapping peptide pool stimulation. The receptor source for this set is a human donor who received a COVID-19 vaccine.

V gene TRBV6-5 combines with J gene TRBJ2-1; TRBD1 is a possible D gene (6 bases). In germline, CDR1 is MNHEY, CDR2 SVGAGI. V gave up 7 bases and J gave up 2 bases, with 15 bases separating them. This CDR3 spans 15 amino acids. The CDR3 DNA reads TGTGCCAGCACCATTCAGGGGTTCACCTACAATGAGCAGTTCTTC. Its translation: CASTIQGFTYNEQFF.

This clone has a single count. CDR3 nucleotides: TGTGCCAGCAGCTTTCTAGCGGGGGGGCACACAGATACGCAGTATTTT. Amino acid sequence: CASSFLAGGHTDTQYF. J is TRBJ2-3 and V is TRBV7-2, with 12 bases matching TRBD2. CDR1 is SGHTA and CDR2 is FQGNSA in the germline V gene. CDR3 size: 16 residues. The V gene end was trimmed by 3 bases and the J gene end by 2 bases; junction bases not matched to a gene: 3.

The chain recombines TRBV5-1 with TRBJ1-3, with unresolved D. Trimming took 4 bases from V and 0 from J, leaving 11 bases between them. CDR1 and CDR2 from the germline V gene are SGHRS and YFSETQ. This CDR3 is built from 15 residues. CDR3 in amino acids: CASSVSGFSGNTIYF. CDR3 bases: TGCGCCAGCAGCGTATCAGGTTTCTCTGGAAACACCATATATTTT.

This clone was seen just once. The chain uses TRBV2 and TRBJ2-3, with TRBD2 matching 7 bases. Germline-derived CDR1 and CDR2 are SNHLY and FYNNEI. This CDR3 region has 14 residues. V shed 6 bases and J 5 bases; nucleotides not matched to a gene: 8. The CDR3, as DNA: TGTGCCAGCAGCTGGCGGGGGTGGGGAGATACGCAGTATTTT. Translating it yields CASSWRGWGDTQYF. Complete variable domain (other parts from reference TRBV2 and TRBJ2-3): EPEVTQTPSHQVTQMGQEVILRCVPISNHLYFYWYRQILGQKVEFLVSFYNNEISEKSEIFDDQFSVERPDGSNFTLKIRSTKLEDSAMYFCASSWRGWGDTQYFGPGTRLTVL.

This chain joins TRBV20-1 and TRBJ1-3; no reliable D call. The V gene's germline CDR1 is DFQATT and CDR2 SNEGSKA (reference sequence). The CDR3 extends over 11 amino acids. Trimming left V 3 bases short and J 10 bases short, with 10 bases between. The CDR3 nucleotides read TGCAGTGCTAGCGCCGGTAATACCATATATTTT. It yields the protein CSASAGNTIYF.

This clone was observed a few times. V and J are TRBV3-1 (or the pseudogene TRBV3-2) and TRBJ1-6; D is undetermined. The CDR3 spans 13 residues. The germline V gene encodes CDR1 LGHDT and CDR2 YNNKEL (reference sequence). V was shortened by 4 bases and J by 11 bases, with 12 bases between the two germline ends. The CDR3 sequence: CASSRGKEAPLHF. The CDR3 bases are TGTGCCAGCAGCCGAGGGAAGGAAGCACCCCTCCACTTT.

The V and J genes are TRBV2 and TRBJ2-5; 7 bases are shared with TRBD1. With 6 bases clipped from V and 5 bases from J, the junction kept 6 bases outside the gene matches. The germline gives CDR1 SNHLY, CDR2 FYNNEI. The CDR3 spans 13 residues. The CDR3 region has the DNA TGTGCCAGCAGCCCCGACAGGGAGGAGACCCAGTACTTC. As protein: CASSPDREETQYF.

V usage is TRBV6-5 and J usage is TRBJ1-1; no reliable D call. CDR1 is MNHEY, CDR2 SVGAGI, per germline. Trimming took off 6 bases at V and 1 base at J, with 9 bases between the two ends. This CDR3 region has 13 residues. The CDR3 loop is CASSSPGNTEAFF. The CDR3 bases are TGTGCCAGCAGCTCGCCAGGGAACACTGAAGCTTTCTTT.

The rearrangement joins TRBV7-9 to TRBJ1-2, with TRBD1 identical over 7 bases. The trim removed 0 bases at V and 7 bases at J, leaving 5 bases unmatched. The CDR3 is made up of 14 amino acids. The germline CDR1 and CDR2 sequences are SEHNR and FQNEAQ (reference sequence). The CDR3 is CASSLATGEAGYTF. The CDR3, as DNA: TGTGCCAGCAGCTTAGCAACAGGGGAGGCTGGCTACACCTTC.

The rearrangement joins TRBV7-2 to TRBJ1-4; 7 positions match TRBD1. The CDR3 extends over 15 amino acids. In germline, CDR1 is SGHTA, CDR2 FQGNSA. V was pared by 5 bases and J by 3 bases, with 6 bases of the junction left unmatched. CDR3 sequence: CASSPPTGANEKLFF. The CDR3 bases are TGTGCCAGCAGCCCCCCTACAGGGGCTAATGAAAAACTGTTTTTT.

V gene TRBV3-1 (or the pseudogene TRBV3-2) combines with J gene TRBJ2-2; D not certain. This CDR3 spans 17 amino acids. V was shortened by 4 bases and J by 2 bases, with 17 bases between the two germline ends. Germline loops: CDR1 LGHDT, CDR2 YNNKEL (reference sequence). The CDR3 protein is CASSPPDWILNTGELFF. CDR3 DNA sequence: TGTGCCAGCAGCCCTCCCGACTGGATCTTAAACACCGGGGAGCTGTTTTTT.

CDR3: CASSRDRGNYGLHF. CDR3 nucleotide sequence: TGTGCCAGCAGCCGAGACAGGGGAAACTACGGCCTCCACTTT. The chain uses TRBV3-1 (or the pseudogene TRBV3-2) and TRBJ1-6; 8 bases line up with TRBD1. The CDR3 consists of 14 residues. Germline CDR1 and CDR2: LGHDT and YNNKEL (reference sequence). V gave up 4 bases and J gave up 15 bases; unmatched junction bases: 11.

The chain links TRBV27 to TRBJ1-6; possible D gene TRBD1, 5 bases. Germline V gene data show CDR1 as MNHEY and CDR2 as SMNVEV (reference sequence). The CDR3 contains 15 residues. V lost 3 bases to trimming and J lost 6 bases, with 12 bases between them. CDR3 DNA: TGTGCCAGCAGTTTCCCAGGGACGGGTAATTCACCCCTCCACTTT. It translates to CASSFPGTGNSPLHF.

This clone was seen a few times. V usage is TRBV7-2 and J usage is TRBJ2-1; D is uncertain. Per the germline V gene, CDR1 is SGHTA and CDR2 is FQGNSA. The germline V and J ends were trimmed by 0 bases and 8 bases, with 5 bases remaining between them. CDR3 length equals 12 residues. CDR3 in amino acids: CASSLARYEQFF. In DNA form, the CDR3 reads TGTGCCAGCAGCTTAGCCCGGTATGAGCAGTTCTTC.

The rearrangement joins TRBV6-5 to TRBJ1-6; D uncertain. V lost 6 bases, J lost 9 bases, and 9 bases lay in between. Germline-derived CDR1 and CDR2 are MNHEY and SVGAGI. The length of the CDR3 is 12 residues. CDR3 coding DNA: TGTGCCAGCAGGACCGGAGTTTCACCCCTCCACTTT. Protein product: CASRTGVSPLHF.

The V call is TRBV5-4, the J call TRBJ1-6, with 8 positions matching TRBD1. The CDR3 contains 16 residues. From germline, CDR1 is SGHNT and CDR2 YYREEE (reference sequence). The V gene end was trimmed by 5 bases and the J gene end by 6 bases; junction bases not matched to a gene: 10. In nucleotides, the CDR3 is TGTGCCAGCAGACCTGGACAGGGCCTAATTAATTCACCCCTCCACTTT. Protein product: CASRPGQGLINSPLHF. Full variable domain (remainder filled in from reference TRBV5-4 and TRBJ1-6): ETGVTQSPTHLIKTRGQQVTLRCSSQSGHNTVSWYQQALGQGPQFIFQYYREEENGRGNFPPRFSGLQFPNYSSELNVNALELDDSALYLCASRPGQGLINSPLHFGNGTRLTVT.

In this sample, this clone turned up a few times. The chain couples TRBV6-4 to TRBJ1-6, with 9 bases aligning to TRBD1. CDR3 size: 14 residues. After removal of 5 bases from V and 8 bases from J, the junction contained 4 bases not matched to a gene. The germline V gene has CDR1 MRHNA and CDR2 SNTAGT. The CDR3 sequence is CASSMDRGDSPLHF. For the CDR3, the DNA is TGTGCCAGCAGTATGGACAGGGGTGATTCACCCCTCCACTTT.